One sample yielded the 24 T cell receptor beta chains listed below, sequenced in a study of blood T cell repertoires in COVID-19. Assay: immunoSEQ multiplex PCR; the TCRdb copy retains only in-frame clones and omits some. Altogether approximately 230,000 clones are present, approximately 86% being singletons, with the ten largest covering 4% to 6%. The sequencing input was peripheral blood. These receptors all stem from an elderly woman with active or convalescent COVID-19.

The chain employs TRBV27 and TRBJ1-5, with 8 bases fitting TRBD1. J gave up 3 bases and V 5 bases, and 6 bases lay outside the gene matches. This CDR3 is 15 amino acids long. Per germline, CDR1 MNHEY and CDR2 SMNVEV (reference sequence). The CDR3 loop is CASSPTGGVNQPQHF. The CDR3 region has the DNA TGTGCCAGCAGTCCCACAGGGGGGGTCAATCAGCCCCAGCATTTT.

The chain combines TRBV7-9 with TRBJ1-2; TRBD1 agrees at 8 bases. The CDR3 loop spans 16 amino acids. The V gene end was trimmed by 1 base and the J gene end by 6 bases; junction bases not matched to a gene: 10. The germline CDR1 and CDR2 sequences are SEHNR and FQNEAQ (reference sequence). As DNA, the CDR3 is TGTGCCAGCAGCTTAGGACAGGGGTCCGGCTCCGATGGCTACACCTTC. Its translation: CASSLGQGSGSDGYTF.

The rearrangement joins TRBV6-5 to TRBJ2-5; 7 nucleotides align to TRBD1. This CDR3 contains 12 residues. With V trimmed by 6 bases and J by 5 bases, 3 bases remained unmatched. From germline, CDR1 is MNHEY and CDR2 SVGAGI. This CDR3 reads CASRQGSETQYF. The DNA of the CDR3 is TGTGCCAGCAGACAGGGGTCGGAGACCCAGTACTTC.

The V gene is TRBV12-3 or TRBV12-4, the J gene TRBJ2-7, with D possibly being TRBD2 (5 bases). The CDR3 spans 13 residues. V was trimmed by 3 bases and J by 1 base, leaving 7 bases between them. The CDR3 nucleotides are TGTGCCAGCAGTTTTGAGGGTTCCTACGAGCAGTACTTC. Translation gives CASSFEGSYEQYF.

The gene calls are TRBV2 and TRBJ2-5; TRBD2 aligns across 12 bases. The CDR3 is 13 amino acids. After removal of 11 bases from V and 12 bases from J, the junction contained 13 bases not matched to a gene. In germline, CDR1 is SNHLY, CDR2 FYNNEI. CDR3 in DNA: TGTGCCGGCCGGACTAGCGGGGTGGATAAAAAGTACTTC. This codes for CAGRTSGVDKKYF.

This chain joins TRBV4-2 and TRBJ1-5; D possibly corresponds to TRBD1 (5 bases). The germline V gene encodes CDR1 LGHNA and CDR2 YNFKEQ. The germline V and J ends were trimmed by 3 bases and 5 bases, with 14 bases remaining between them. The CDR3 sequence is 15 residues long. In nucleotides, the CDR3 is TGTGCCAGCAGCCAGGATATGGGGGGGTATCAGCCCCAGCATTTT. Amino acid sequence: CASSQDMGGYQPQHF.

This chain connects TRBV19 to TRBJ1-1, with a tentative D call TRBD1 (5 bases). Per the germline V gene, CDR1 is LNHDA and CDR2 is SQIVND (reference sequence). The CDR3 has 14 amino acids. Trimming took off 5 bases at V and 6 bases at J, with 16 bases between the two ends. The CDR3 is CASSLSQGRPEAFF. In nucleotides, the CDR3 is TGTGCCAGTAGTTTAAGCCAGGGTAGGCCTGAAGCTTTCTTT. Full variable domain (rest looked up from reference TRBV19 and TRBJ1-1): DGGITQSPKYLFRKEGQNVTLSCEQNLNHDAMYWYRQDPGQGLRLIYYSQIVNDFQKGDIAEGYSVSREKKESFPLTVTSAQKNPTAFYLCASSLSQGRPEAFFGQGTRLTVV.

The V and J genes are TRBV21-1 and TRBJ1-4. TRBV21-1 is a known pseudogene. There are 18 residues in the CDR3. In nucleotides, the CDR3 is TGTGCCAGCAGCCGGGACTGGTACGAAACGGTTCGTGATGAAAAACTGTTTTTT. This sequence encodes CASSRDWYETVRDEKLFF.

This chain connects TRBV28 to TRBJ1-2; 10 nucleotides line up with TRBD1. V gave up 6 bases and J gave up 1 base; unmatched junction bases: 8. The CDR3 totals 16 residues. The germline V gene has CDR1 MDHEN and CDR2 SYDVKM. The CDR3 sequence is CASSAGQGRGNYGYTF. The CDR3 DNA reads TGTGCCAGCAGCGCGGGACAGGGGAGGGGTAACTATGGCTACACCTTC.

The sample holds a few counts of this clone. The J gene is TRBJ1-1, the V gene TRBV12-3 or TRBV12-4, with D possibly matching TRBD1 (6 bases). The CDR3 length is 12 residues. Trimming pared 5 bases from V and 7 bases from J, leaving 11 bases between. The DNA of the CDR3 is TGTGCCAGCAGTCGTCAGGGGTTTGAAGCTTTCTTT. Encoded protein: CASSRQGFEAFF.

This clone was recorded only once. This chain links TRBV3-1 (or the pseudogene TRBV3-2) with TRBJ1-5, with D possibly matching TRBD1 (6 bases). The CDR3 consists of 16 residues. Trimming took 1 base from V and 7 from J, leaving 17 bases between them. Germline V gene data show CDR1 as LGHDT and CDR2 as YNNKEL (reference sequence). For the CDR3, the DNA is TGTGCCAGCAGCCAAGGTTCAGGGAGGGGGTGGCAGCCCCAGCATTTT. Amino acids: CASSQGSGRGWQPQHF.

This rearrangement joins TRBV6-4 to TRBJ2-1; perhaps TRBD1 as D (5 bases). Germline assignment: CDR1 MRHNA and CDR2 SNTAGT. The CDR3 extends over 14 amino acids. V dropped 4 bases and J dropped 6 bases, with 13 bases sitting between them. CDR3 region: CASSGDRQSNEQFF. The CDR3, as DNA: TGTGCCAGCAGTGGGGATAGACAGTCCAATGAGCAGTTCTTC.

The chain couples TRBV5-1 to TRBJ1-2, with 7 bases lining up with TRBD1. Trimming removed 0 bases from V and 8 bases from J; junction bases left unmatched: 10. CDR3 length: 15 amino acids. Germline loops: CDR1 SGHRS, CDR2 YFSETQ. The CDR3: CASSLAGDSRGGYTF. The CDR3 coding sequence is TGCGCCAGCAGCTTGGCTGGGGACAGTCGGGGCGGCTACACCTTC.

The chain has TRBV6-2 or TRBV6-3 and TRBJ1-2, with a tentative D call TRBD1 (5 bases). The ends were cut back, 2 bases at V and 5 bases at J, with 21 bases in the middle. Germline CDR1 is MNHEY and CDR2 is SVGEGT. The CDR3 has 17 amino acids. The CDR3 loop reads CASSYGSGSLRKYGYTF. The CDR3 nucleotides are TGTGCCAGCAGTTACGGGTCAGGGTCATTGAGGAAGTATGGCTACACCTTC.

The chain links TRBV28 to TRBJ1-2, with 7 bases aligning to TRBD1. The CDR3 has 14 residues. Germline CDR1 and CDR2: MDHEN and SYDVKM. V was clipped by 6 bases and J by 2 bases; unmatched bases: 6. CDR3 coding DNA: TGTGCCAGCAGGACCGGGACAGAAAACTATGGCTACACCTTC. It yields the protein CASRTGTENYGYTF.

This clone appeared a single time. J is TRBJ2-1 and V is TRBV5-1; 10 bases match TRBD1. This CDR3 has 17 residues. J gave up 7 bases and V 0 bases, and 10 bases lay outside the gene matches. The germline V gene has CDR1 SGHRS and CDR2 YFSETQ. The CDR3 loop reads CASSLAVGTGVQNEQFF. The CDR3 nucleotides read TGCGCCAGCAGCTTGGCCGTTGGGACAGGGGTCCAGAATGAGCAGTTCTTC. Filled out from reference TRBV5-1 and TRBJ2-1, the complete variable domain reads KAGVTQTPRYLIKTRGQQVTLSCSPISGHRSVSWYQQTPGQGLQFLFEYFSETQRNKGNFPGRFSGRQFSNSRSEMNVSTLELGDSALYLCASSLAVGTGVQNEQFFGPGTRLTVL.

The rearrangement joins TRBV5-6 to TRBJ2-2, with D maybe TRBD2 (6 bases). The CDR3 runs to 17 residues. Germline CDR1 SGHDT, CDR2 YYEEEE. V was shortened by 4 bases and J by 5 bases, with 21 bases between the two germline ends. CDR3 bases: TGTGCCAGCAGCGAGTATAGGGTAGCGGTACAGACCGGGGAGCTGTTTTTT. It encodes CASSEYRVAVQTGELFF.

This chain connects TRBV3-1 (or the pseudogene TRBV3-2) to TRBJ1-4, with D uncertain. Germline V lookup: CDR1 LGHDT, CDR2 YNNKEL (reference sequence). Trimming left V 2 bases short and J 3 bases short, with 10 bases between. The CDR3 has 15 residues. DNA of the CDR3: TGTGCCAGCAGCCAAATCGGTTTGGCTAATGAAAAACTGTTTTTT. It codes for CASSQIGLANEKLFF.

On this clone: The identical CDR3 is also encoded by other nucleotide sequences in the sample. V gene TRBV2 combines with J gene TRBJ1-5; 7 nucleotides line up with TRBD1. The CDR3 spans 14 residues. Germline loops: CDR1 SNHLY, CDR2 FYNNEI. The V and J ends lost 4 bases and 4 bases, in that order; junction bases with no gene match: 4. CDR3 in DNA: TGTGCCAGCAGTGGGACAGGTGGAAATCAGCCCCAGCATTTT. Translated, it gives CASSGTGGNQPQHF.

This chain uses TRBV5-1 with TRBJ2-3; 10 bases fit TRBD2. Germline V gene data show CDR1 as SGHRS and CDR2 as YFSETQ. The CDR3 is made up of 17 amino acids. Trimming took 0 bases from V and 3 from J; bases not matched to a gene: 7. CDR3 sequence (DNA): TGCGCCAGCAGCTTGGTCGCTAGCGGGAGCGGGACAGATACGCAGTATTTT. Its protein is CASSLVASGSGTDTQYF.

As DNA, the CDR3 is TGTGCCAGCAGCGCCCTGAATGGGGCAGCTCAAGAGACCCAGTACTTC. The encoded protein is CASSALNGAAQETQYF. This chain links TRBV9 with TRBJ2-5; D might be TRBD1 (5 bases). The CDR3 totals 16 residues. Germline assignment: CDR1 SGDLS and CDR2 YYNGEE. Trimming removed 3 bases from V and 2 bases from J, with 17 bases in between.

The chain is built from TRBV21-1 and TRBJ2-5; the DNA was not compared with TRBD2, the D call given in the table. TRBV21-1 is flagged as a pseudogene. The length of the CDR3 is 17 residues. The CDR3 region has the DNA TGTGCCAGCAGCAAAGTAGTGGGGGGGCGCACTGGAGAGACCCAGTACTTC. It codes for CASSKVVGGRTGETQYF.

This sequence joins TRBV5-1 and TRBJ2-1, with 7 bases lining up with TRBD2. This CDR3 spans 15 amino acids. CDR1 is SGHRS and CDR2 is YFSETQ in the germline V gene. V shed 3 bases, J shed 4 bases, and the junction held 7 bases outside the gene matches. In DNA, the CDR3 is TGCGCCAGCAGCTCCAATAGCGGGTTTTACAATGAGCAGTTCTTC. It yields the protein CASSSNSGFYNEQFF.

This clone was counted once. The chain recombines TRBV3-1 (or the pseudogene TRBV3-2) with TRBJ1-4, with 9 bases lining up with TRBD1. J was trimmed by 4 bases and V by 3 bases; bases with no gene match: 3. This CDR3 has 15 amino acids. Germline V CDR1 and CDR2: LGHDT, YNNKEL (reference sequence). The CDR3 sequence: CASSHLDRGNEKLFF. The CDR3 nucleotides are TGTGCCAGCAGCCACCTGGACAGGGGTAATGAAAAACTGTTTTTT.